This TCR beta chain was identified during a study of shared clonotypes between healthy human individuals. Study-wide points: It was the non-shared clonotypes that had lower generation probabilities than clonotypes shared by all four donors.

As to this clone: The antigen is unknown.

Libraries were prepared by immunoSEQ multiplex PCR; TCRdb keeps only in-frame clonotypes and omits some of them. The table lists 950,000 to 1,100,000 clones, about four fifths of them singletons. Trimming left V 3 bases short and J 5 bases short, with 13 bases between. Germline loops: CDR1 LNHDA, CDR2 SQIVND (reference sequence). CDR3 length: 14 amino acids. This TCR was recovered from a man between 18 and 29 years old in good health. Some clones in this sample may be carry-over from other donors' samples. Sequencing was done on a sample of memory CD4+ T cells from PBMCs. The subset: CD45RA-negative fraction. The V gene is TRBV19, the J gene TRBJ1-1; D is perhaps TRBD1 (5 bases). CDR3 sequence (DNA): TGTGCCAGTAGTATTGGCGACAGAAGGACTGAAGCTTTCTTT. Its protein is CASSIGDRRTEAFF.